These 19 T cell receptor beta chains share one sample of origin, sequenced in a study of tumor-infiltrating lymphocytes in oesophageal squamous cell carcinoma. TCRdb re-called the PCR reads with MiXCR, one entry per CDR3 protein. The sample holds some 15,000 distinct CDR3 sequences; 46% are singletons and the top ten take less than 60%. Source material: blood. Receptors were obtained from a male donor with esophageal squamous cell carcinoma.

This clonotype was recorded many times. The V and J genes are TRBV10-2 and TRBJ2-6, with D uncertain. Trimming left V 2 bases short and J 0 bases short, with 14 bases between. Germline V CDR1 and CDR2: WSHSY, SAAADI. CDR3 length: 18 residues. CDR3 coding DNA: TGCGCCAGCAGTGAGCGGCGACCGCATAGCTCTGGGGCCAACGTCCTGACTTTC. Amino acids: CASSERRPHSSGANVLTF.

The CDR3 sequence: CASSLAPRSHTQYF. The CDR3, as DNA: TGTGCCAGCAGCTTAGCGCCCCGGAGTCATACGCAGTATTTT. This chain uses TRBV7-6 with TRBJ2-3; D remains unclear. Per germline, CDR1 SGHVS and CDR2 FNYEAQ. CDR3 size: 14 residues. The V end was cut by 0 bases, the J end by 7 bases, with 11 bases between.

The DNA for the CDR3 is TGTGCCAGCAGCTTAGTGACGAGCTCCTATAATTCACCCCTCCACTTT. Amino acid sequence: CASSLVTSSYNSPLHF. The chain links TRBV11-2 to TRBJ1-6, with D hard to call. The CDR3 sequence is 16 residues long. CDR1 is SGHAT and CDR2 is FQNNGV in the germline V gene. Trimming pared 1 base from V and 0 bases from J, leaving 7 bases between.

Comment on this clonotype: The conserved phenylalanine or tryptophan is not found at the CDR3 terminus, so this likely reflects a read error. It is unclear where the CDR3 begins or ends on the DNA, so no DNA is shown, and the CDR3 is as TCRdb lists it. This chain links TRBV4-1 with TRBJ2-6; whether TRBD1, the table's D call, matches the DNA was not checked. Counting both end residues, the CDR3 totals 8 amino acids. Germline CDR1 reads MGHRA; CDR2 reads YSYEKL. The CDR3 protein is CASSQAGT.

This clonotype was seen many times. The chain recombines TRBV28 with TRBJ2-1; no clear D. The J call may be in error: the DNA end matches TRBJ2-7 better. The length of the CDR3 is 13 residues. The germline CDR1 and CDR2 sequences are MDHEN and SYDVKM. The CDR3 spells CASSSRNDREQYF. The CDR3 DNA is TGTGCCAGCAGTTCTCGGAACGACCGTGAGCAGTACTTC.

This clonotype came up many times. The genes are TRBV19 and TRBJ2-1, with 8 bases lining up with TRBD2. CDR1 and CDR2 from the germline V gene are LNHDA and SQIVND (reference sequence). The CDR3 runs to 15 residues. The trim removed 4 bases at V and 4 bases at J, leaving 6 bases unmatched. In DNA form, the CDR3 reads TGTGCCAGTAGTACCGGGACTAGGGGTTACAATGAGCAGTTCTTC. Translating it yields CASSTGTRGYNEQFF.

There are a few counts of this clonotype. Here the CDR3 omits its conserved ending phenylalanine or tryptophan, so a read error is the likely source. It is unclear where the CDR3 begins or ends on the DNA, so no DNA is shown, and the CDR3 is as TCRdb lists it. The J gene is TRBJ2-3, the V gene TRBV28; no check of the table's D call, TRBD1, against the DNA was made. The germline V gene has CDR1 MDHEN and CDR2 SYDVKM. The CDR3 is 15 amino acids in total, end residues counted. The CDR3 is CAILARDVLGYTFGS.

This clonotype was recorded a few times. The chain links TRBV7-2 to TRBJ2-3; 10 positions match TRBD2. J gave up 1 base and V 4 bases, and 8 bases lay outside the gene matches. Germline assignment: CDR1 SGHTA and CDR2 FQGNSA. The CDR3 totals 17 residues. Written as DNA, the CDR3 is TGTGCCAGCAGCTCTTTAGCGGGAGGCAGACGCACAGATACGCAGTATTTT. Protein sequence: CASSSLAGGRRTDTQYF.

This clonotype was counted many times. The chain employs TRBV6-1 and TRBJ2-3; D is tentatively TRBD1 or TRBD2 (5 bases each). The germline V and J ends were trimmed by 5 bases and 4 bases, with 7 bases remaining between them. CDR3 size: 12 residues. Germline V gives CDR1 MNHNS, CDR2 SASEGT. CDR3 bases: TGTGCCAGCAGTCGAGGGGCAGATACGCAGTATTTT. Its protein is CASSRGADTQYF.

Regarding this clonotype: A read error may produce the germline difference seen at one junction end. The chain couples TRBV6-1 to TRBJ2-1; tentative D call: TRBD1 (5 bases). Germline V CDR1 and CDR2: MNHNS, SASEGT. The CDR3 extends over 15 amino acids. CDR3 loop: CARRIMGQLNSPLHF. The CDR3 coding sequence is TGTGCCCGAAGAATCATGGGGCAACTTAATTCACCCCTCCACTTC.

This clonotype was observed a handful of times. The rearrangement links TRBV10-3 to TRBJ2-5; D might be TRBD1 (6 bases). Deletions cut 4 bases from V and 2 bases from J, with 14 bases between. The germline gives CDR1 ENHRY, CDR2 SYGVKD. The CDR3 loop spans 15 amino acids. The DNA of the CDR3 is TGTGCCATCAGTGCATTAAGGGGGACACAAGAGACCCAGTACTTC. Translation gives CAISALRGTQETQYF.

The chain uses TRBV6-2 or TRBV6-3 and TRBJ2-5, with TRBD2 as a possible D gene (7 bases). Trimming stripped 10 bases from V and 4 bases from J, with 16 bases between. The CDR3 has 13 residues. Per germline, CDR1 MNHEY and CDR2 SVGEGT. The CDR3 bases are TGTGCCATCGACCCGGGGGGCTCAGAGACCCAGTACTTC. Its translation is CAIDPGGSETQYF.

This clonotype has more than one count but fewer than ten. The chain couples TRBV7-3 to TRBJ2-3, with 10 bases lining up with TRBD2. CDR1 is SGHTA, CDR2 FQGTGA, per germline. The junction had 8 bases not matched to a gene; V was cut back by 5 bases and J by 9 bases. The CDR3 contains 14 residues. The CDR3 DNA sequence: TGTGCCAGCAGCCCTGGGGCTAGCGGGGGAACGCAGTATTTT. It yields the protein CASSPGASGGTQYF.

The chain joins TRBV7-3 to TRBJ2-3, with 10 bases identical to TRBD2. With V trimmed by 5 bases and J by 12 bases, 20 bases remained unmatched. The CDR3 loop spans 17 amino acids. The V gene's germline CDR1 is SGHTA and CDR2 FQGTGA. The CDR3 region is CASSLLAGEVREETQYF. DNA of the CDR3: TGTGCCAGCAGCCTCCTAGCGGGAGAGGTCCGGGAAGAGACCCAGTATTTT.

The V call is TRBV15, the J call TRBJ2-5, with D possibly matching TRBD1 (5 bases). Trimming took 0 bases from V and 2 from J, leaving 10 bases between them. This CDR3 has 15 residues. In germline, CDR1 is LNHNV, CDR2 YYDKDF (reference sequence). The DNA for the CDR3 is TGTGCCACCAGCAGAGAAGCCCAGGGTCAAGAGACCCAGTACTTC. Its protein is CATSREAQGQETQYF. The full variable domain, its missing parts supplied by reference TRBV15 and TRBJ2-5, is DAMVIQNPRYQVTQFGKPVTLSCSQTLNHNVMYWYQQKSSQAPKLLFHYYDKDFNNEADTPDNFQSRRPNTSFCFLDIRSPGLGDTAMYLCATSREAQGQETQYFGPGTRLLVL.

This clonotype was counted once. CDR3 sequence: CASRRGRGNEQFF. DNA of the CDR3: TGTGCCAGCAGAAGGGGGAGAGGCAATGAGCAGTTCTTC. The chain carries TRBV12-3 or TRBV12-4 and TRBJ2-1; TRBD1 is a possible D gene (6 bases). The CDR3 has 13 amino acids. The V gene lost 6 bases and the J gene lost 6 bases, with 12 bases spanning the gap.

The sample holds one count of this clonotype. The rearrangement links TRBV7-6 to TRBJ2-3; weak D call: TRBD2 (6 bases). The germline CDR1 and CDR2 sequences are SGHVS and FNYEAQ. CDR3 length: 13 amino acids. V was shortened by 7 bases and J by 4 bases, with 12 bases between the two germline ends. CDR3 nucleotide sequence: TGTGCCAGCACCCTGGCTAGCGCAGATACGCAGTATTTT. As protein: CASTLASADTQYF. Complete variable domain (other parts from reference TRBV7-6 and TRBJ2-3): GAGVSQSPRYKVTKRGQDVALRCDPISGHVSLYWYRQALGQGPEFLTYFNYEAQQDKSGLPNDRFSAERPEGSISTLTIQRTEQRDSAMYRCASTLASADTQYFGPGTRLTVL.

By share, this clonotype ranks as large. The chain has TRBV7-2 and TRBJ2-1, with 7 bases matching TRBD1. The germline V gene has CDR1 SGHTA and CDR2 FQGNSA. V shed 5 bases, J shed 0 bases, and the junction held 7 bases outside the gene matches. There are 16 residues in the CDR3. The CDR3 sequence: CASSTPTGASYNEQFF. The CDR3 DNA is TGTGCCAGCAGCACCCCCACAGGGGCCTCCTACAATGAGCAGTTCTTC.

This clonotype was seen a handful of times. The chain links TRBV27 to TRBJ2-4; TRBD1 aligns across 10 bases. The closer fit of TRBJ2-7 to the DNA end suggests the J call may be wrong. The germline CDR1 and CDR2 sequences are MNHEY and SMNVEV (reference sequence). The CDR3 is 15 residues long. CDR3 region: CASRLTGQGYYEQYF. For the CDR3, the DNA is TGTGCCAGCAGGTTAACGGGACAGGGGTACTACGAGCAGTACTTC.